The sequence of this T cell receptor beta chain was determined in a study of cytomegalovirus exposure and HLA in healthy donors. Findings and caveats of the study: Some TCR beta chains (around 180 of them) were listed as cytomegalovirus-associated. The classifier, whose performance was assessed in both the original and validation cohorts, reportedly diagnosed cytomegalovirus status with high specificity and sensitivity. A few of the chains that were CMV-associated were confirmed in vitro to be specific for CMV antigens.

As for this clone: Its target is unknown.

The donors were part of the validation cohort, which consisted of about 130 subjects and was separate from the first cohort of 600 to 850 subjects. Assay used: immunoSEQ multiplex PCR; TCRdb lists only in-frame clones, some missing. The repertoire includes around 140,000 clones, roughly 89% of them detected once, and approximately 1.2% sits in the top ten. This CDR3 has 14 residues. The V end was cut by 2 bases, the J end by 3 bases, with 10 bases between. CDR1 MNHEY and CDR2 SVGAGI come from the germline V gene. This sequence joins TRBV6-5 and TRBJ1-1; the D is unclear. The TCR was taken from a woman aged 18-35 years in good health and CMV-seronegative. The sample comprised PBMCs. The DNA for the CDR3 is TGTGCCAGCAGTTACCTATCCGGGGACACTGAAGCTTTCTTT. Protein sequence: CASSYLSGDTEAFF.